Sequencing of this TCR beta chain was carried out in a study of cytotoxic CD8 clonotypes in ibrutinib-treated CLL. Study-wide results and caveats: Collection times varied between progressing and sustained-remission patients.

There are a few counts of this clone. Its specificity is not known. Method: immunoSEQ multiplex PCR; TCRdb's copy keeps in-frame clones and lacks some. The table lists 150,000 to 250,000 clones, approximately 68% of them singletons. The CDR3 is made up of 14 amino acids. Looked up from germline, CDR1 is KGHSH and CDR2 is LQKENI. Trimming shortened V by 0 bases and J by 4 bases, and 10 bases separated the two germline ends. V usage is TRBV18 and J usage is TRBJ2-7; D perhaps matches TRBD2 (6 bases). The source was PBMCs, collected after 24 months of ibrutinib treatment. The clonotype was recovered from a human donor with chronic lymphocytic leukemia. The CDR3 sequence is CASSPPSGGYEQYF. The DNA of the CDR3 is TGTGCCAGCTCACCACCTAGCGGAGGTTACGAGCAGTACTTC. The whole variable domain, filled in from reference TRBV18 and TRBJ2-7, reads NAGVMQNPRHLVRRRGQEARLRCSPMKGHSHVYWYRQLPEEGLKFMVYLQKENIIDESGMPKERFSAEFPKEGPSILRIQQVVRGDSAAYFCASSPPSGGYEQYFGPGTRLTVT.